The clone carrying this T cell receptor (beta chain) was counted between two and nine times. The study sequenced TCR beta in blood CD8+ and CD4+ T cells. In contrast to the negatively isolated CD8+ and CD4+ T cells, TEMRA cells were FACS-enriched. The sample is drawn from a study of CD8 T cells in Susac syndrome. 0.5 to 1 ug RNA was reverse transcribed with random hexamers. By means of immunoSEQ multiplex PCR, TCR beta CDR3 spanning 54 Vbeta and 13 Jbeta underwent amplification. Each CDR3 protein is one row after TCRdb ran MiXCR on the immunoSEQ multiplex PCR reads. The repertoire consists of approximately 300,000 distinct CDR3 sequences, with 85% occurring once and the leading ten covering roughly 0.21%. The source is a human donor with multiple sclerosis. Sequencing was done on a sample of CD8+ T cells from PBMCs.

The CDR3 loop reads CASSQEGGWGEQYF. CDR3 DNA sequence: TGCGCCAGCAGCCAAGAAGGAGGGTGGGGAGAGCAGTACTTC. The chain has TRBV4-1 and TRBJ2-7; possible D gene TRBD2, 6 bases. The CDR3 length is 14 residues. V gave up 0 bases and J gave up 7 bases, with 13 bases separating them. CDR1 is MGHRA and CDR2 is YSYEKL in the germline V gene.